This T cell receptor (beta chain) was captured by sequencing in a study of cytomegalovirus exposure and HLA in healthy donors listed by TCRdb under 2017. Notes on the research overall: According to a later analysis, one platform produced both the roughly 130 validation repertoires and the 620 or so repertoires of the first cohort. The study aimed to test whether signatures of past pathogen exposure could be identified by cataloging public T cell receptors. A separate validation cohort of about 110 different subjects was used in addition to the roughly 670-subject first cohort. The study combined high-throughput TCR immunosequencing, statistical association of individual TCRs with disease status, and machine learning to predict cytomegalovirus infection status.

Results and caveats for the whole study, not just this receptor: A later analysis had no HLA typing for the validation cohort, so co-occurrence there was scored across all 130 or so repertoires. A few of the identified cytomegalovirus-associated TCR beta chains were confirmed in vitro to be specific for cytomegalovirus antigens. A later analysis found that TCRs clustered in the first cohort also tended to co-occur in the 110 or so validation repertoires, with 94% of cluster scores above 0. In both the original and validation cohorts, the classifier was reported to diagnose cytomegalovirus status with high specificity and sensitivity. The study gave a list of about 170 TCR beta chains associated with cytomegalovirus. The authors suggested that the approach could potentially be extended to other disease states and immunological phenotypes. Most TCR sequences were observed very rarely across donors, whereas some public TCRs were present in many individuals.

V loses 1 base of germline sequence and J loses 2 bases, and the interval between the two ends is 14 bases. CDR1 and CDR2 (SEHNR, FQNEAQ) derive from the germline V gene (reference sequence). The CDR3 numbers 16 residues from cysteine through phenylalanine. Only the CDR3 region is kept as DNA, spanning 48 bases read in frame from base 1. The donors were included in the validation cohort of 100 to 150 subjects, a group kept apart from the roughly 690-subject first cohort. This clone appeared many times. The antigen this receptor binds is unknown. No much larger clone is present one base from it, and per-base qualities are unavailable. To prepare the library, the immunoSEQ multiplex PCR assay was applied. The original pipeline was this. A statistical classification framework was built to diagnose cytomegalovirus status from the catalog of TCR beta chain sequences. The table was pulled from immuneACCESS by TCRdb, which kept in-frame rearrangements only. Such tables lose some clones; where checked, under half of the loss comes from unresolved V genes, and the rest has no known cause. Clone size and V and J calls were adopted from that table, with D and trimming inferred from the DNA. This sample comprises some 180,000 clones, about three quarters of them detected only once. The biggest ten clones account for roughly 1.2% of the sample.

Recombination linked TRBV7-9 to TRBJ2-5, and the D gene may be TRBD1, 5 bases matching. The clonotype originates from a woman aged 25 to 39 in good health and CMV-seronegative. Sequencing was carried out using PBMCs. Here the CDR3 is given as CASSLGSTGGQETQYF. The DNA is TGTGCCAGCAGCTTAGGCTCCACAGGCGGTCAAGAGACCCAGTACTTC. With all but the CDR3 taken from the reference TRBV7-9 and TRBJ2-5 genes, the full variable domain is: DTGVSQNPRHKITKRGQNVTFRCDPISEHNRLYWYRQTLGQGPEFLTYFQNEAQLEKSRLLSDRFSAERPKGSFSTLEIQRTEQGDSAMYLCASSLGSTGGQETQYFGPGTRLLVL.